The next 28 T cell receptor beta chains were all read from a single sample in a study of T cell clonality in common variable immunodeficiency. Sequencing was performed with immunoSEQ multiplex PCR; in TCRdb, only in-frame clones are kept and a portion is missing. This sample carries tens of thousands of clones and no singletons, and about 1.5% goes to the top ten. Source material: peripheral blood mononuclear cells. Receptor source: a person aged 18 to 75 in good health.

This clone was counted at least ten times. Here the CDR3 reads CASSLDSGGRLYGYTF. The part of the CDR3 DNA that was read is TGTGCCAGCAGCTTGGATTCAGGGGGCCGATTGTATGGC. V is TRBV5-4 and J is TRBJ1-2, with 8 bases fitting TRBD1. The read ends 3 residues shy of where the CDR3 ends; the end is completed using the germline J gene. Trimming cost V 0 bases and J 5 bases; bases outside gene matches: 9. The CDR3 length is 16 residues. CDR1 SGHNT and CDR2 YYREEE come from the germline V gene (reference sequence).

This clone was recorded many times. Read sequence stops 3 residues before the CDR3 end, and the germline J gene provides the missing end. This chain links TRBV2 with TRBJ2-3, with 9 bases matching TRBD2. The germline gives CDR1 SNHLY, CDR2 FYNNEI. The CDR3 totals 16 residues. CDR3 bases read: TGTGCCAGCAGTGAAACCTTGGCTAGCGGGAAGTCAGCG. This encodes CASSETLASGKSA. The entire CDR3 protein is CASSETLASGKSAQYF. Based on the CDR3 plus reference TRBV2 and TRBJ2-3, the full variable domain is EPEVTQTPSHQVTQMGQEVILRCVPISNHLYFYWYRQILGQKVEFLVSFYNNEISEKSEIFDDQFSVERPDGSNFTLKIRSTKLEDSAMYFCASSETLASGKSAQYFGPGTRLTVL.

This clone was counted many times. The read ends 3 residues shy of where the CDR3 ends; the end is completed using the germline J gene. The rearrangement links TRBV6-2 or TRBV6-3 to TRBJ2-6, with no clear D. This CDR3 is 15 amino acids long. CDR1 MNHEY and CDR2 SVGEGT come from the germline V gene. V lost 2 bases, J lost 2 bases, and 7 bases lay in between. CDR3 loop: CASSYGQTGANVLTF. The sequenced part of the CDR3 DNA is TGTGCCAGCAGTTACGGGCAGACTGGGGCCAACGTC.

Of note for this clone: The read comes to an end 3 residues before the CDR3 does, leaving the germline J gene to fill in the end. The chain couples TRBV11-3 to TRBJ2-7; possible D gene TRBD1, 5 bases. Germline-derived CDR1 and CDR2 are SGHNT and YENEEA. V was pared by 1 base and J by 2 bases, with 9 bases between. CDR3 length: 14 residues. CDR3 loop: CASSLVQGPYEQYF. The CDR3 bases that were read are TGTGCCAGCAGCTTAGTTCAGGGTCCCTACGAG.

Ten or more counts support this clone. CDR3 bases read: TGTGCCAGCAGCTTAGTCTTAGCGGGAGGGTACGAG. This gives the protein CASSLVLAGGYE. The whole CDR3 sequence is CASSLVLAGGYEQYF. The gene calls are TRBV11-2 and TRBJ2-7; 11 bases map to TRBD2. The missing CDR3 end, 3 residues past where the read stops, is filled in from the germline J gene. J gave up 4 bases and V 1 base, and 3 bases lay outside the gene matches. In germline, CDR1 is SGHAT, CDR2 FQNNGV. This CDR3 is 15 amino acids long.

This clone came up many times. The observed sequence ends 3 residues before the CDR3 terminus, with the missing tail filled in from the germline J gene. V is TRBV19 and J is TRBJ2-7; D is uncertain. Germline V gene lookup returns CDR1 LNHDA and CDR2 SQIVND (reference sequence). Trimming removed 6 bases at V and 3 bases at J, with 18 bases between. This CDR3 has 15 residues. The DNA read from the CDR3 is TGTGCCAGTAGCAATCAGGCCCGAAACAACTACGAG. It yields the protein CASSNQARNNYE. The CDR3 reads in full as CASSNQARNNYEQYF.

This clone showed up many times. Read sequence stops 3 residues before the CDR3 end, and the germline J gene provides the missing end. The chain has TRBV28 and TRBJ1-2, with 7 bases lining up with TRBD1. CDR1 and CDR2 (germline): MDHEN, SYDVKM. The CDR3 is made up of 15 amino acids. The CDR3 is CASSLTSQGGVGYTF. The DNA read from the CDR3 is TGTGCCAGCAGTTTAACTTCCCAGGGGGGAGTGGGC.

In this sample, this clone turned up many times. The missing CDR3 end, 3 residues past where the read stops, is filled in from the germline J gene. The V call is TRBV20-1, the J call TRBJ1-1, with 7 nucleotides matching TRBD1. In germline, CDR1 is DFQATT, CDR2 SNEGSKA (reference sequence). The CDR3 is 14 amino acids. V was clipped by 3 bases and J by 4 bases; unmatched bases: 8. The CDR3 DNA, read in part, is TGCAGTGCTAGGAAGGGGGCCCTCGGCACTGAA. Translated, it gives CSARKGALGTE. The whole CDR3 reads CSARKGALGTEAFF.

This clone was seen many times. The CDR3 is cut off 3 residues early in the read; its end comes from the germline J gene. The rearrangement links TRBV29-1 to TRBJ2-7; unclear D gene. The CDR3 contains 12 residues. Trimming shortened V by 6 bases and J by 5 bases, and 14 bases separated the two germline ends. Germline CDR1 SQVTM, CDR2 ANQGSEA. The CDR3 sequence is CSVSLGPNEQYF. The covered CDR3 bases are TGCAGCGTCTCCCTAGGTCCCAACGAG.

This clone occurred many times. The CDR3 end is not reached by the read, which stops 3 residues before it; the germline J gene fills it in. The chain joins TRBV10-2 to TRBJ2-3; TRBD2 aligns across 9 bases. This CDR3 has 16 amino acids. CDR1 WSHSY and CDR2 SAAADI come from the germline V gene. With V trimmed by 4 bases and J by 0 bases, 5 bases remained unmatched. The CDR3 DNA, read in part, is TGCGCCAGCAGTGGGACGACTAGCGGCAGCACAGATACG. Translation: CASSGTTSGSTDT. The CDR3 in full is CASSGTTSGSTDTQYF.

This clone was recorded many times. The CDR3 end falls 3 residues outside the read, so it is completed with the germline J gene. This sequence joins TRBV4-1 and TRBJ2-3; 7 nucleotides agree with TRBD2. V trimming: 3 bases; J trimming: 1 base; junction bases outside the gene matches: 7. Germline V gene sequence: CDR1 MGHRA, CDR2 YSYEKL. The CDR3 consists of 16 residues. The chain's CDR3 is CASSHPPSGRTDTQYF. The sequenced CDR3 bases are TGCGCCAGCAGCCATCCTCCTAGCGGTCGCACAGATACG.

This clone has at least ten counts. The read terminates 3 residues before the CDR3 end, so the remaining end is supplied by the germline J gene. The rearrangement uses TRBV7-9 and TRBJ2-2; D not certain. CDR1 and CDR2 from the germline V gene are SEHNR and FQNEAQ (reference sequence). The CDR3 is 12 amino acids. Trimming removed 10 bases from V and 4 bases from J, with 10 bases in between. CDR3 sequence reads: CAIFGLTGELFF. CDR3 DNA, as far as it was read: TGTGCCATCTTCGGTCTCACCGGGGAG.

This clone was counted at least ten times. The read stops 3 residues short of the end of the CDR3; the missing end is completed from the germline J gene. The chain links TRBV28 to TRBJ1-5; D is undetermined. V dropped 5 bases and J dropped 5 bases, with 10 bases sitting between them. Germline V gene data show CDR1 as MDHEN and CDR2 as SYDVKM. The CDR3 has 13 amino acids. The CDR3 is CASSPFGDQPQHF. The CDR3 bases that were read are TGTGCCAGCAGTCCCTTCGGGGATCAGCCC.

This clone occurred many times. The sequenced fragment ends 3 residues before the CDR3 boundary, so the rest is inferred from the germline J gene. The chain has TRBV19 and TRBJ2-7; TRBD2 agrees at 14 bases. CDR1 is LNHDA and CDR2 is SQIVND in the germline V gene (reference sequence). This CDR3 comprises 15 residues. V lost 5 bases, J lost 5 bases, and 5 bases stayed unmatched. Partial CDR3 DNA: TGTGCCAGTAGTCTGGGACTAGCGGGAGTGGACGAG. It yields the protein CASSLGLAGVDE. The complete CDR3 reads CASSLGLAGVDEQYF.

This clone was seen at least ten times. The read ends 3 residues shy of where the CDR3 ends; the end is completed using the germline J gene. The chain carries TRBV5-1 and TRBJ2-1; TRBD2 aligns across 14 bases. CDR3 length equals 17 residues. V was clipped by 3 bases and J by 3 bases; unmatched bases: 5. CDR1 SGHRS and CDR2 YFSETQ come from the germline V gene. The CDR3 region is CASSSGTSGSVYNEQFF. The part of the CDR3 DNA that was read is TGCGCCAGCAGCTCCGGGACTAGCGGGAGCGTCTACAATGAG.

Many counts were recorded for this clone. The DNA ends 3 residues before the CDR3 does, and the rest of the CDR3 is filled in from the germline J gene. J is TRBJ2-2 and V is TRBV20-1, with no clear D. Between the trimmed V and J ends, which lost 5 bases and 0 bases, there was a span of 7 bases. Germline loops: CDR1 DFQATT, CDR2 SNEGSKA (reference sequence). The CDR3 contains 13 residues. Partial CDR3 DNA: TGCAGTGCTCCGCTAGCGAACACCGGGGAG. Its protein product is CSAPLANTGE. The CDR3 in full is CSAPLANTGELFF.

This clone came up many times. The read ends 3 residues before the CDR3 terminus; that terminus is restored from the germline J gene. The chain is built from TRBV20-1 and TRBJ2-1, with 11 bases identical to TRBD2. Germline-derived CDR1 and CDR2 are DFQATT and SNEGSKA (reference sequence). This CDR3 region has 16 residues. Trimming cost V 4 bases and J 5 bases; bases outside gene matches: 10. CDR3 bases read: TGCAGTGCTATGACTAGCGGGGCCCTCTTTGACAATGAG. As protein: CSAMTSGALFDNE. The whole CDR3 region reads CSAMTSGALFDNEQFF.

This clone was observed many times. CDR3 DNA (partial): TGCAGTGCTAGAGATCCCTCCCAGGGAGGTACG. Translation: CSARDPSQGGT. The complete CDR3 protein is CSARDPSQGGTQYF. V is TRBV20-1 and J is TRBJ2-3, with D maybe TRBD2 (6 bases). The CDR3 is cut off 3 residues early in the read; its end comes from the germline J gene. CDR1 is DFQATT and CDR2 is SNEGSKA in the germline V gene (reference sequence). The V end was cut by 0 bases, the J end by 8 bases, with 15 bases between. The CDR3 contains 14 residues.

This clone occurred many times. The read halts 3 residues ahead of the CDR3 end, with the missing end drawn from the germline J gene. The chain has TRBV19 and TRBJ2-5; D possibly corresponds to TRBD2 (6 bases). The CDR3 contains 14 residues. The V end lost 6 bases, the J end lost 3 bases, and 14 bases lay between the germline ends. Germline V CDR1 and CDR2: LNHDA, SQIVND (reference sequence). CDR3 in amino acids: CASSLDVAEETQYF. The sequenced part of the CDR3 DNA is TGTGCCAGTAGCCTCGACGTAGCGGAAGAGACC.

The table lists this clone with many counts. The CDR3 extends 3 residues past the end of the read, so its final part is completed from the germline J gene. The chain recombines TRBV28 with TRBJ2-7; D perhaps matches TRBD2 (7 bases). V lost 5 bases, J lost 2 bases, and 13 bases lay in between. CDR1 is MDHEN and CDR2 is SYDVKM in the germline V gene. The CDR3 spans 14 residues. The CDR3 bases that were read are TGTGCCAGCAGTGGGCGGGGGCCTGCCTACGAG. Translation gives CASSGRGPAYE. The complete CDR3 sequence is CASSGRGPAYEQYF.

This clone was counted many times. The read finishes 3 residues shy of the CDR3 end, and the germline J gene is used to complete it. The chain has TRBV30 and TRBJ1-2; the match to TRBD1 covers 8 bases. Unmatched junction bases numbered 16, after V lost 0 bases and J lost 7 bases. The CDR3 extends over 17 amino acids. Germline CDR1 GTSNPN, CDR2 SVGIG (reference sequence). The part of the CDR3 DNA that was read is TGTGCCTGGAGTGTACCAAATAGAGAAGGACAGGGAAGTGGC. Its protein product is CAWSVPNREGQGSG. The full CDR3 protein reads CAWSVPNREGQGSGYTF.

This clone was found many times. From the germline J gene comes the end of the CDR3, since the read stops 3 residues before it. V and J are TRBV20-1 and TRBJ1-2; D might be TRBD1 (5 bases). CDR1 DFQATT and CDR2 SNEGSKA come from the germline V gene (reference sequence). The V and J ends lost 0 bases and 1 base respectively, with 12 bases between them. This CDR3 is 15 amino acids long. The DNA read from the CDR3 is TGCAGTGCTAGAGATTGGGAAGGGGATAACTATGGC. Protein product: CSARDWEGDNYG. The entire CDR3 sequence reads CSARDWEGDNYGYTF.

This clone was detected ten times or more. The sequenced fragment ends 3 residues before the CDR3 boundary, so the rest is inferred from the germline J gene. The gene calls are TRBV30 and TRBJ1-3, with 7 positions matching TRBD1. V lost 7 bases to trimming and J lost 4 bases; unmatched junction nucleotides: 10. The CDR3 runs 14 residues. Germline CDR1 reads GTSNPN; CDR2 reads SVGIG (reference sequence). CDR3 bases read: TGTGCCTCGGAAGGGGGCGCCTCAGGAAACACC. This gives the protein CASEGGASGNT. The complete CDR3 reads CASEGGASGNTIYF. Drawing the rest from reference TRBV30 and TRBJ1-3, the complete variable domain is SQTIHQWPATLVQPVGSPLSLECTVEGTSNPNLYWYRQAAGRGLQLLFYSVGIGQISSEVPQNLSASRPQDRQFILSSKKLLLSDSGFYLCASEGGASGNTIYFGEGSWLTVV.

This clone was observed at least ten times. Read data end 3 residues before the CDR3 end; the end is taken from the germline J gene. This rearrangement joins TRBV5-1 to TRBJ1-2, with D possibly being TRBD1 (5 bases). CDR3 length: 16 amino acids. The V end lost 4 bases, the J end lost 6 bases, and 22 bases lay between the germline ends. Germline V gene data show CDR1 as SGHRS and CDR2 as YFSETQ. CDR3 sequence reads: CASSPGGSAGFHGYTF. CDR3 bases read: TGCGCCAGCAGCCCTGGGGGGTCTGCAGGGTTCCATGGC.

This clone was seen repeatedly, ten times or more. The read ends 3 residues shy of where the CDR3 ends; the end is completed using the germline J gene. V usage is TRBV13 and J usage is TRBJ2-7; 7 nucleotides line up with TRBD2. With 0 bases clipped from V and 2 bases from J, the junction kept 4 bases outside the gene matches. The CDR3 runs 15 residues. CDR1 is PRHDT, CDR2 FYEKMQ, per germline (reference sequence). The covered CDR3 bases are TGTGCCAGCAGCTTAGGCGGGGGGAGAGCCTACGAG. Translated: CASSLGGGRAYE. The complete CDR3 sequence is CASSLGGGRAYEQYF.

This clone was recorded many times. CDR3: CASSSSGTSAYLSYNEQFF. Incomplete CDR3 DNA: TGTGCCAGCAGCTCCTCCGGGACTAGCGCCTACCTCTCCTACAATGAG. The genes are TRBV13 and TRBJ2-1, with 10 bases aligning to TRBD2. The read halts 3 residues ahead of the CDR3 end, with the missing end drawn from the germline J gene. The CDR3 length is 19 residues. Germline-derived CDR1 and CDR2 are PRHDT and FYEKMQ (reference sequence). The junction had 12 bases not matched to a gene; V was cut back by 4 bases and J by 0 bases.

Concerning this clone: The read ends 3 residues before the CDR3 terminus; that terminus is restored from the germline J gene. The rearrangement links TRBV19 to TRBJ1-1; 9 nucleotides match TRBD1. V shed 1 base, J shed 4 bases, and the junction held 4 bases outside the gene matches. CDR3 length equals 15 residues. CDR1 LNHDA and CDR2 SQIVND come from the germline V gene (reference sequence). The covered CDR3 bases are TGTGCCAGTAGTATAGCTGGGACAGGGTCCACTGAA. Residues: CASSIAGTGSTE. The whole CDR3 reads CASSIAGTGSTEAFF.

In its sample, this clone was seen many times. The observed sequence ends 3 residues before the CDR3 terminus, with the missing tail filled in from the germline J gene. This chain links TRBV19 with TRBJ2-6; 7 nucleotides agree with TRBD1. This CDR3 contains 15 residues. J was trimmed by 4 bases and V by 6 bases; bases with no gene match: 6. Germline V CDR1 and CDR2: LNHDA, SQIVND (reference sequence). CDR3: CASSRDRTGANVLTF. The DNA read from the CDR3 is TGTGCCAGTAGCCGGGACAGAACCGGGGCCAACGTC.